A selection of T cell receptor beta chains follows, all from one sample in a study of cytomegalovirus exposure and HLA in healthy donors. Method: immunoSEQ multiplex PCR; TCRdb's copy keeps in-frame clones and lacks some. The repertoire holds fewer than 200,000 clones, roughly three quarters seen once, with about 9.9% in the top ten. Sequenced: PBMCs. These receptors were taken from a young man in good health and CMV-seropositive. CDR3s include the opening cysteine and the closing phenylalanine or tryptophan. The order of the fields is clone size, D gene, V gene, J gene, CDR3 protein, CDR3 DNA. D genes are given only for firm matches. The listing skips clone size in some rows; elsewhere it reads once, few, many or a size class.

clone_size: NA
d_call: TRBD1
v_call: TRBV2
j_call: TRBJ1-5
cdr3_aa: CASRQGDLVEPQHF
cdr3_nt: TGTGCCAGTCGACAGGGGGATTTGGTAGAGCCCCAGCATTTT

clone_size: once
d_call: NA
v_call: TRBV7-2
j_call: TRBJ1-1
cdr3_aa: CASSLRLTERGGSTEAFF
cdr3_nt: TGTGCCAGCAGCTTAAGACTTACCGAGAGAGGTGGGAGCACTGAAGCTTTCTTT

clone_size: once
d_call: TRBD2
v_call: TRBV29-1
j_call: TRBJ2-1
cdr3_aa: CSLRSTSGRANEQFF
cdr3_nt: TGCAGCCTCAGATCGACTAGCGGGAGGGCCAATGAGCAGTTCTTC

clone_size: few
d_call: NA
v_call: TRBV2
j_call: TRBJ1-2
cdr3_aa: CASSGETGYGYTF
cdr3_nt: TGTGCCAGCAGTGGGGAAACGGGGTATGGCTACACCTTC

clone_size: NA
d_call: NA
v_call: TRBV11-2
j_call: TRBJ2-7
cdr3_aa: CASSSRWEGEGEQYF
cdr3_nt: TGTGCCAGCAGCTCCCGGTGGGAGGGGGAGGGCGAGCAGTACTTC

clone_size: NA
d_call: TRBD2
v_call: TRBV27
j_call: TRBJ2-5
cdr3_aa: CASSSGGIETQYF
cdr3_nt: TGTGCCAGCAGTTCGGGGGGGATAGAGACCCAGTACTTC

clone_size: NA
d_call: TRBD1
v_call: TRBV10-3
j_call: TRBJ1-1
cdr3_aa: CAITRTGGGGDTEAFF
cdr3_nt: TGTGCCATCACCAGGACAGGGGGCGGTGGGGACACTGAAGCTTTCTTT

clone_size: once
d_call: NA
v_call: TRBV6-5
j_call: TRBJ2-7
cdr3_aa: CASRRQREYEQYF
cdr3_nt: TGTGCCAGCCGACGGCAGAGGGAGTACGAGCAGTACTTC

clone_size: few
d_call: NA
v_call: TRBV5-6
j_call: TRBJ1-5
cdr3_aa: CASSTSGTRSNQPQHF
cdr3_nt: TGTGCCAGCAGTACTTCTGGGACAAGGAGCAATCAGCCCCAGCATTTT

clone_size: NA
d_call: NA
v_call: TRBV11-2
j_call: TRBJ1-2
cdr3_aa: CASSLGKRGGYTF
cdr3_nt: TGTGCCAGCAGCTTAGGGAAGCGGGGTGGCTACACCTTC

clone_size: NA
d_call: NA
v_call: TRBV5-4
j_call: TRBJ2-5
cdr3_aa: CASSVNTRGKTQYF
cdr3_nt: TGTGCCAGCAGCGTTAACACGAGGGGGAAGACCCAGTACTTC

clone_size: NA
d_call: NA
v_call: TRBV20-1
j_call: TRBJ2-5
cdr3_aa: CSARDKRSQYF
cdr3_nt: TGCAGTGCTAGAGATAAGCGGTCCCAGTACTTC

clone_size: NA
d_call: NA
v_call: TRBV30
j_call: TRBJ1-6
cdr3_aa: CAWSFSGTPYNSPLHF
cdr3_nt: TGTGCCTGGAGTTTTAGCGGGACACCGTATAATTCACCCCTCCACTTT

clone_size: once
d_call: TRBD2
v_call: TRBV5-4
j_call: TRBJ2-1
cdr3_aa: CASSLGGRSGNEQFF
cdr3_nt: TGTGCCAGCAGCTTGGGCGGGAGATCGGGCAATGAGCAGTTCTTC

clone_size: NA
d_call: TRBD1
v_call: TRBV9
j_call: TRBJ2-2
cdr3_aa: CASSKGQGARGELFF
cdr3_nt: TGTGCCAGCAGCAAGGGACAGGGGGCCCGCGGGGAGCTGTTTTTT

clone_size: NA
d_call: NA
v_call: TRBV5-1
j_call: TRBJ1-5
cdr3_aa: CASSLGGRNQPQHF
cdr3_nt: TGCGCCAGCAGCTTGGGGGGCAGAAATCAGCCCCAGCATTTT

clone_size: NA
d_call: TRBD2
v_call: TRBV2
j_call: TRBJ2-1
cdr3_aa: CASSPGLAVNEQFF
cdr3_nt: TGTGCCAGCAGTCCGGGACTAGCGGTCAATGAGCAGTTCTTC

clone_size: NA
d_call: TRBD1
v_call: TRBV5-4
j_call: TRBJ1-2
cdr3_aa: CASSLVSGTGDGYTF
cdr3_nt: TGTGCCAGCAGCTTGGTGTCCGGGACAGGGGATGGCTACACCTTC

clone_size: NA
d_call: NA
v_call: TRBV9
j_call: TRBJ1-1
cdr3_aa: CASSVGGGYEAFF
cdr3_nt: TGTGCCAGCAGCGTAGGCGGGGGGTATGAAGCTTTCTTT

clone_size: NA
d_call: NA
v_call: TRBV7-2
j_call: TRBJ2-3
cdr3_aa: CASSLPPWGSHSTDTQYF
cdr3_nt: TGTGCCAGCAGCTTGCCCCCCTGGGGCAGTCACAGCACAGATACGCAGTATTTT

clone_size: NA
d_call: NA
v_call: TRBV27
j_call: TRBJ1-4
cdr3_aa: CASSLLGAANEKLFF
cdr3_nt: TGTGCCAGCAGTTTACTGGGTGCGGCTAATGAAAAACTGTTTTTT

clone_size: NA
d_call: TRBD1
v_call: TRBV9
j_call: TRBJ1-1
cdr3_aa: CASSATGQHTEAFF
cdr3_nt: TGTGCCAGCAGCGCCACGGGACAGCACACTGAAGCTTTCTTT

clone_size: NA
d_call: NA
v_call: TRBV9
j_call: TRBJ1-2
cdr3_aa: CASSAVNYGYTF
cdr3_nt: TGTGCCAGCAGCGCGGTTAACTATGGCTACACCTTC

clone_size: NA
d_call: NA
v_call: TRBV5-1
j_call: TRBJ1-1
cdr3_aa: CASSSQAIGGTEAFF
cdr3_nt: TGCGCCAGCAGCTCACAGGCTATCGGGGGGACTGAAGCTTTCTTT

clone_size: once
d_call: TRBD2
v_call: TRBV6-5
j_call: TRBJ2-1
cdr3_aa: CASSYSKREDSKFF
cdr3_nt: TGTGCCAGCAGTTACTCGAAGCGGGAAGACTCAAAGTTCTTC

clone_size: NA
d_call: TRBD1
v_call: TRBV6-5
j_call: TRBJ1-5
cdr3_aa: CASRQGESNQPQHF
cdr3_nt: TGTGCCAGCAGACAGGGGGAGAGCAATCAGCCCCAGCATTTT

clone_size: NA
d_call: NA
v_call: TRBV2
j_call: TRBJ1-2
cdr3_aa: CASIAEEVAYGYTF
cdr3_nt: TGTGCCAGCATTGCGGAGGAAGTGGCCTATGGCTACACCTTC

clone_size: NA
d_call: TRBD1
v_call: TRBV19
j_call: TRBJ2-1
cdr3_aa: CASSMTGLAYNEQFF
cdr3_nt: TGTGCCAGTAGCATGACAGGGCTTGCCTACAATGAGCAGTTCTTC

clone_size: NA
d_call: TRBD2
v_call: TRBV2
j_call: TRBJ2-1
cdr3_aa: CATASGIAYNEQFF
cdr3_nt: TGTGCCACCGCTAGCGGGATCGCCTACAATGAGCAGTTCTTC

clone_size: NA
d_call: TRBD1
v_call: TRBV7-3
j_call: TRBJ2-1
cdr3_aa: CASSLMGTGENEQFF
cdr3_nt: TGTGCCAGCAGCCTAATGGGGACAGGCGAAAATGAGCAGTTCTTC

clone_size: NA
d_call: TRBD2
v_call: TRBV4-2
j_call: TRBJ2-7
cdr3_aa: CASSLSWTSGYEQYF
cdr3_nt: TGTGCCAGCAGCCTCTCCTGGACTAGCGGCTACGAGCAGTACTTC

clone_size: NA
d_call: TRBD1
v_call: TRBV19
j_call: TRBJ1-5
cdr3_aa: CASSIETKGTGPYEDQPQHF
cdr3_nt: TGTGCCAGTAGTATAGAGACTAAGGGGACAGGTCCGTATGAGGATCAGCCCCAGCATTTT

clone_size: once
d_call: TRBD2
v_call: TRBV13
j_call: TRBJ2-2
cdr3_aa: CASSSRLAGANTGELFF
cdr3_nt: TGTGCCAGCAGCTCCCGACTAGCGGGGGCGAACACCGGGGAGCTGTTTTTT

clone_size: NA
d_call: NA
v_call: TRBV18
j_call: TRBJ1-3
cdr3_aa: CASSPGVSGNTIYF
cdr3_nt: TGTGCCAGCTCCCCGGGGGTCTCTGGAAACACCATATATTTT

clone_size: NA
d_call: NA
v_call: TRBV19
j_call: TRBJ2-3
cdr3_aa: CASSTELFRAQYF
cdr3_nt: TGTGCCAGTAGTACAGAGTTGTTCAGGGCGCAGTATTTT

clone_size: once
d_call: NA
v_call: TRBV28
j_call: TRBJ1-3
cdr3_aa: CASSLPQGSGNTIYF
cdr3_nt: TGTGCCAGCAGTTTGCCCCAGGGATCTGGAAACACCATATATTTT

clone_size: NA
d_call: NA
v_call: TRBV29-1
j_call: TRBJ1-4
cdr3_aa: CSAGRGSTNEKLFF
cdr3_nt: TGCAGCGCTGGGCGAGGGAGTACTAATGAAAAACTGTTTTTT

clone_size: NA
d_call: NA
v_call: TRBV27
j_call: TRBJ1-1
cdr3_aa: CARKQKRDTEAFF
cdr3_nt: TGTGCCAGAAAGCAAAAGAGGGACACTGAAGCTTTCTTT